These T cell receptor beta chains were read from a single sample in a study of shared clonotypes between healthy human individuals. Data came from immunoSEQ multiplex PCR; TCRdb stores just in-frame clones and leaves some out. The profile shows 800,000 to 1,200,000 clones, roughly 74% of them singletons. The sequencing sample was made of memory CD4+ T cells from PBMCs. These receptors were taken from a man younger than 30 in good health. Some clones in this sample may be carry-over from other donors' samples. CDR3s include the opening cysteine and the closing phenylalanine or tryptophan. A D gene is named only where the DNA matches it firmly. Size is stated for part of the rows, as once, few or many counts, or as a class when the clone is expanded.

j_call,v_call,clone_size,d_call,cdr3_aa,cdr3_nt
TRBJ2-7,TRBV28,once,NA,CASSLGYRVGSYEQYF,TGTGCCAGCAGTTTGGGCTACAGGGTTGGTTCCTACGAGCAGTACTTC
TRBJ2-2,TRBV6-6,NA,TRBD1,CASSGRQGARTGELFF,TGTGCCAGCAGTGGCCGTCAGGGGGCAAGAACCGGGGAGCTGTTTTTT
TRBJ1-5,TRBV27,NA,NA,CASSLRLGWREGAQHF,TGTGCCAGCAGTTTACGCTTAGGATGGCGTGAGGGGGCCCAGCATTTT
TRBJ1-5,TRBV6-1,NA,TRBD1,CAISEAPGGQGAGQPQHF,TGTGCCATCAGTGAGGCCCCCGGGGGACAGGGGGCGGGTCAGCCCCAGCATTTT
TRBJ2-6,TRBV27,NA,TRBD1,CASSPGTGYAGANVLTF,TGTGCCAGCAGCCCCGGGACAGGGTACGCTGGGGCCAACGTCCTGACTTTC
TRBJ1-2,TRBV4-2,once,TRBD1,CASSQVRGQGFGYTF,TGTGCCAGCAGCCAAGTCCGGGGACAGGGGTTTGGCTACACCTTC
TRBJ2-3,TRBV4-2,NA,NA,CASSSPATTDTQYF,TGTGCCAGCAGCTCTCCAGCCACCACAGATACGCAGTATTTT
TRBJ2-3,TRBV2,NA,NA,CASSGATGPQDTQYF,TGTGCCAGCAGTGGCGCTACCGGGCCACAAGATACGCAGTATTTT
TRBJ2-3,TRBV5-1,few,TRBD2,CASSPGLAGLTDTQYF,TGCGCCAGCAGCCCCGGACTAGCGGGCCTCACAGATACGCAGTATTTT
TRBJ2-6,TRBV2,NA,NA,CASKSGWQAGANVLTF,TGTGCCAGCAAGTCCGGCTGGCAGGCTGGGGCCAACGTCCTGACTTTC
TRBJ2-7,TRBV7-2,NA,NA,CASSLSQQSSYEQYF,TGTGCCAGCAGCTTATCGCAGCAGAGCTCCTACGAGCAGTACTTC
TRBJ2-1,TRBV2,NA,NA,CASRGAGGGNSYNEQFF,TGTGCCAGCAGGGGAGCAGGGGGAGGGAATAGCTACAATGAGCAGTTCTTC
TRBJ1-4,TRBV27,NA,NA,CASRGTSGEKLFF,TGTGCCAGCAGGGGAACCTCGGGAGAAAAACTGTTTTTT
TRBJ2-1,TRBV5-1,NA,TRBD1,CASSLQGTGNEQFF,TGCGCCAGCAGCTTACAGGGGACGGGCAATGAGCAGTTCTTC
TRBJ1-1,TRBV2,NA,TRBD1,CASSVRRTGRIENTEAFF,TGTGCCAGCAGTGTCAGGAGGACAGGGCGGATCGAGAACACTGAAGCTTTCTTT
TRBJ1-5,TRBV6-5,NA,NA,CASSFRPAGAGQPQHF,TGTGCCAGCAGTTTCCGCCCGGCAGGGGCTGGTCAGCCCCAGCATTTT
TRBJ2-1,TRBV28,NA,NA,CASSPPRGFYNEQFF,TGTGCCAGCAGTCCCCCCCGGGGATTCTACAATGAGCAGTTCTTC
TRBJ1-1,TRBV6-5,NA,TRBD1,CASSTAPGQLTEAFF,TGTGCCAGCAGTACCGCACCGGGACAGCTCACTGAAGCTTTCTTT
TRBJ1-5,TRBV19,NA,NA,CASSTKYNQPQHF,TGTGCCAGTAGTACTAAATACAATCAGCCCCAGCATTTT
TRBJ2-1,TRBV7-9,many,NA,CASSMSGNEQFF,TGTGCCAGCAGTATGTCGGGGAATGAGCAGTTCTTC
TRBJ1-4,TRBV18,NA,NA,CASSPQSNEKLFF,TGTGCCAGCTCACCACAATCTAATGAAAAACTGTTTTTT
TRBJ2-1,TRBV7-2,NA,NA,CASSLVSGSYNEQFF,TGTGCCAGCAGCTTAGTAAGCGGATCCTACAATGAGCAGTTCTTC
TRBJ2-2,TRBV5-4,NA,TRBD1,CASSLRTGRNTGELFF,TGTGCCAGCAGCCTAAGGACAGGGCGGAACACCGGGGAGCTGTTTTTT
TRBJ1-4,TRBV4-1,NA,NA,CASSLRVGGSNEKLFF,TGCGCCAGCAGCCTAAGGGTGGGCGGGTCTAATGAAAAACTGTTTTTT
TRBJ1-1,TRBV14,many,NA,CASSQRLNFNTEAFF,TGTGCCAGCAGCCAGAGGTTAAATTTTAACACTGAAGCTTTCTTT
TRBJ2-7,TRBV10-3,NA,NA,CAISEEAYEQYF,TGTGCCATCAGTGAGGAAGCCTACGAGCAGTACTTC
TRBJ2-7,TRBV30,NA,TRBD1,CAWSRTTTGLEQYF,TGTGCCTGGAGTCGTACAACGACAGGGCTCGAGCAGTACTTC
TRBJ2-4,TRBV5-1,once,TRBD1,CASSLAQTGAKLAKNIQYF,TGCGCCAGCAGCTTGGCCCAGACAGGGGCTAAATTAGCCAAAAACATTCAGTACTTC
TRBJ2-7,TRBV12-2,NA,NA,CASRLVPSHSYEQYF,TGTGCAAGTCGCTTAGTACCCAGCCACTCCTACGAGCAGTACTTC
TRBJ2-1,TRBV28,NA,TRBD2,CASSRLADVYNEQFF,TGTGCCAGCAGCCGTCTAGCGGACGTTTACAATGAGCAGTTCTTC
TRBJ2-5,TRBV11-3,NA,NA,CASSSTDGETQYF,TGTGCCAGCAGCTCAACCGACGGGGAGACCCAGTACTTC
TRBJ2-5,TRBV15,NA,NA,CATSRDPRSRETQYF,TGTGCCACCAGCAGAGATCCGAGGAGCAGGGAGACCCAGTACTTC
TRBJ1-2,TRBV15,few,NA,CATSRDGGYGYTF,TGTGCCACCAGCAGGGACGGAGGCTATGGCTACACCTTC
TRBJ2-7,TRBV28,NA,NA,CASYPPGTPYEQYF,TGTGCCAGCTACCCCCCCGGGACACCATACGAGCAGTACTTC
TRBJ2-5,TRBV28,NA,NA,CASSRPDEETQYF,TGTGCCAGCAGTCGACCGGACGAGGAGACCCAGTACTTC
TRBJ2-7,TRBV2,NA,TRBD2,CASTMGLAGVEQYF,TGTGCCAGCACCATGGGACTAGCGGGAGTCGAGCAGTACTTC
TRBJ1-1,TRBV6-1,many,NA,CASNGNTEAFF,TGTGCCAGCAATGGGAACACTGAAGCTTTCTTT
TRBJ2-5,TRBV7-6,NA,NA,CASSRHQETQYF,TGTGCCAGCAGCAGACACCAAGAGACCCAGTACTTC
TRBJ2-1,TRBV10-3,NA,TRBD1,CAISDHEGTGPREQFF,TGTGCCATCAGTGACCACGAAGGGACAGGGCCTAGGGAGCAGTTCTTC
TRBJ2-3,TRBV2,NA,NA,CASSDEGLITDTQYF,TGTGCCAGCAGTGACGAAGGACTTATCACAGATACGCAGTATTTT
TRBJ2-5,TRBV6-5,once,NA,CASRPPGAETQYF,TGTGCCAGCAGACCTCCGGGGGCAGAGACCCAGTACTTC
TRBJ1-6,TRBV6-5,few,TRBD1,CASSKTGVYSPLHF,TGTGCCAGCAGCAAGACAGGGGTTTATTCACCCCTCCACTTT
TRBJ1-6,TRBV10-3,NA,NA,CAIRVGPNSPLHF,TGTGCCATCAGGGTAGGGCCCAATTCACCCCTCCACTTT
TRBJ2-7,TRBV4-1,many,NA,CASSQGLRGYEQYF,TGCGCCAGCAGCCAAGGATTGAGGGGCTACGAGCAGTACTTC
TRBJ1-1,TRBV4-3,NA,TRBD1,CASSQSTGYEAFF,TGCGCCAGCAGCCAATCGACAGGGTACGAAGCTTTCTTT
TRBJ2-2,TRBV7-3,NA,TRBD2,CASSLTPGLAGQTGELFF,TGTGCCAGCAGCTTAACTCCTGGACTAGCGGGACAGACTGGGGAGCTGTTTTTT
TRBJ2-2,TRBV9,NA,NA,CASSPRGGANTGELFF,TGTGCCAGCAGCCCTCGCGGCGGGGCGAACACCGGGGAGCTGTTTTTT
TRBJ2-1,TRBV19,NA,NA,CASVKRNEQFF,TGTGCCAGCGTCAAACGCAATGAGCAGTTCTTC